These 25 T cell receptor beta chains originate from one sample sequenced in a study of T cell clusters in autoimmune cytopenias. Each sample's input was 250 to 300 ng genomic DNA, 30,000 to 45,000 genome equivalents. One tube held mixed TRB-A and TRB-B primer pools for touch-down PCR. One entry per CDR3 protein, without DNA, is what TCRdb gives after re-calling the multiplex PCR reads. The sample's table shows about 6,300 distinct CDR3 sequences. These records were also assigned to another study, of T cell repertoires in aging, cancer and after chemotherapy.

Sequencing used peripheral blood. These receptor sequences come from a human donor in good health.

The CDR3 reads CASRRGATNEKLFF. The chain couples TRBV27 to TRBJ1-4. The CDR3 loop spans 14 amino acids. CDR1 MNHEY and CDR2 SMNVEV come from the germline V gene (reference sequence).

In terms of frequency, this clonotype is medium-sized. The rearrangement joins TRBV13 to TRBJ2-1; TCRdb proposes TRBD1, but this gene call is untestable without DNA. Germline V gene sequence: CDR1 PRHDT, CDR2 FYEKMQ (reference sequence). CDR3 length: 13 residues. The CDR3 reads CASRRGGVDEQFF.

This clonotype shows up as medium-sized by frequency. The J gene is TRBJ1-2, the V gene TRBV27; the TRBD1 assignment by TCRdb is unverifiable without DNA. The CDR3 length is 14 residues. Germline V gene lookup returns CDR1 MNHEY and CDR2 SMNVEV (reference sequence). Here the CDR3 reads CASSRQGTFYGYTF.

This chain connects TRBV10-3 to TRBJ1-5. The CDR3 runs 15 residues. Germline CDR1 ENHRY, CDR2 SYGVKD. This chain's CDR3 is CAISESIYSNQPQHF.

This clonotype is called medium-sized based on its frequency. The chain uses TRBV19 and TRBJ1-3; the D call of TRBD1 rests on TCRdb alone, since no DNA is present to check it. CDR3 size: 15 residues. Germline values: CDR1 LNHDA, CDR2 SQIVND (reference sequence). CDR3 sequence: CASSTGTNLGNTIYF. Variable domain in full (rest from reference TRBV19 and TRBJ1-3): DGGITQSPKYLFRKEGQNVTLSCEQNLNHDAMYWYRQDPGQGLRLIYYSQIVNDFQKGDIAEGYSVSREKKESFPLTVTSAQKNPTAFYLCASSTGTNLGNTIYFGEGSWLTVV.

The CDR3 reads CSGERTTRTDTQYF. The chain carries TRBV20-1 and TRBJ2-3; TCRdb's D gene call, TRBD2, goes unchecked for lack of DNA. CDR3 length: 14 amino acids. The germline V gene encodes CDR1 DFQATT and CDR2 SNEGSKA (reference sequence).

This rearrangement joins TRBV7-9 to TRBJ2-1. The CDR3 is 15 residues long. Germline CDR1 SEHNR, CDR2 FQNEAQ (reference sequence). The CDR3 here is CASSLGGGLLNEQFF.

This CDR3 is CASGLGTVYGYTF. The chain recombines TRBV5-6 with TRBJ1-2; TCRdb calls TRBD1, which cannot be checked without DNA. Germline loops: CDR1 SGHDT, CDR2 YYEEEE. The CDR3 contains 13 residues.

The V and J genes are TRBV15 and TRBJ1-2. The germline CDR1 and CDR2 sequences are LNHNV and YYDKDF (reference sequence). The CDR3 contains 14 residues. The CDR3 loop reads CATSAYSGGYGYTF.

The V call is TRBV5-1, the J call TRBJ2-5; TCRdb's assignment of TRBD2 cannot be checked, as there is no DNA. The CDR3 is made up of 15 amino acids. Per the germline V gene, CDR1 is SGHRS and CDR2 is YFSETQ. The CDR3 here is CASSFTSGGGETQYF. Drawing the rest from reference TRBV5-1 and TRBJ2-5, the complete variable domain is KAGVTQTPRYLIKTRGQQVTLSCSPISGHRSVSWYQQTPGQGLQFLFEYFSETQRNKGNFPGRFSGRQFSNSRSEMNVSTLELGDSALYLCASSFTSGGGETQYFGPGTRLLVL.

This clonotype is medium-sized (0.01 to 0.1%) by frequency. The rearrangement links TRBV6-5 to TRBJ2-3. The germline V gene has CDR1 MNHEY and CDR2 SVGAGI. The CDR3 is made up of 14 amino acids. The CDR3 sequence is CASSSSAFTDTQYF.

The V gene is TRBV11-3, the J gene TRBJ2-7. The CDR3 sequence is 15 residues long. Germline CDR1 SGHNT, CDR2 YENEEA. CDR3 sequence reads: CASSLVGDSSYEQYF.

This clonotype is deemed medium-sized by its frequency. CDR3 region: CASRSPQAGADTQYF. This rearrangement joins TRBV6-5 to TRBJ2-3; as DNA is missing, the TRBD1 call by TCRdb cannot be tested. This CDR3 comprises 15 residues. CDR1 and CDR2 from the germline V gene are MNHEY and SVGAGI.

This clonotype is labeled medium-sized based on frequency. The V gene is TRBV19, the J gene TRBJ2-1; as DNA is missing, the TRBD2 call by TCRdb cannot be tested. The CDR3 is 15 amino acids. Germline loops: CDR1 LNHDA, CDR2 SQIVND (reference sequence). The CDR3 loop is CASSIAAGGLNEQFF.

The chain combines TRBV13 with TRBJ2-7. CDR1 and CDR2 (germline): PRHDT, FYEKMQ (reference sequence). This CDR3 region has 13 residues. CDR3 sequence reads: CASSIGRAYEQYF.

The chain has TRBV5-5 and TRBJ1-1; with no DNA, the TCRdb D assignment of TRBD1 cannot be verified. Germline loops: CDR1 SGHKS, CDR2 YYEKEE (reference sequence). CDR3 size: 15 residues. CDR3 sequence: CASSFGQAMNTEAFF. Full variable domain (remainder filled in from reference TRBV5-5 and TRBJ1-1): DAGVTQSPTHLIKTRGQQVTLRCSPISGHKSVSWYQQVLGQGPQFIFQYYEKEERGRGNFPDRFSARQFPNYSSELNVNALLLGDSALYLCASSFGQAMNTEAFFGQGTRLTVV.

This chain's CDR3 is CASSWAGADSPLHF. This sequence joins TRBV13 and TRBJ1-6; there is no DNA to check the TCRdb D call of TRBD1. Germline V lookup: CDR1 PRHDT, CDR2 FYEKMQ (reference sequence). The CDR3 contains 14 residues.

This clonotype counts as large (0.1 to 1%) by frequency. The rearrangement links TRBV29-1 to TRBJ2-2. In germline, CDR1 is SQVTM, CDR2 ANQGSEA. The CDR3 contains 13 residues. CDR3 sequence reads: CSVSATNTGELFF.

J is TRBJ1-1 and V is TRBV29-1. CDR3 length: 11 residues. CDR1 is SQVTM, CDR2 ANQGSEA, per germline. The CDR3 loop reads CSVGKTAEAFF.

The chain uses TRBV6-6 and TRBJ1-3. Per the germline V gene, CDR1 is MNHNY and CDR2 is SVGAGI (reference sequence). The CDR3 sequence is 13 residues long. CDR3: CASSKRSGNTIYF.

The rearrangement links TRBV6-1 to TRBJ2-7; the TRBD1 assignment by TCRdb is unverifiable without DNA. The CDR3 contains 13 residues. Germline V CDR1 and CDR2: MNHNS, SASEGT. CDR3 loop: CASSELQAHEQYF.

V gene TRBV30 combines with J gene TRBJ1-6. Germline V CDR1 and CDR2: GTSNPN, SVGIG (reference sequence). The length of the CDR3 is 16 residues. The CDR3 reads CAWSSGPIGGRSPLHF.

Frequency places this clonotype as medium-sized. The chain recombines TRBV11-3 with TRBJ2-5; the TRBD2 assignment by TCRdb is unverifiable without DNA. Germline lookup yields CDR1 SGHNT and CDR2 YENEEA. This CDR3 is 14 amino acids long. The CDR3 sequence: CASSPSARQETQYF.

V and J are TRBV15 and TRBJ1-4; TCRdb names TRBD1, which stays unverified in the absence of DNA. The CDR3 is made up of 13 amino acids. Germline V gene data show CDR1 as LNHNV and CDR2 as YYDKDF (reference sequence). The CDR3: CATSRGRGEKLFF.

The CDR3 loop reads CASRADSEPQHF. V usage is TRBV6-2 or TRBV6-3 and J usage is TRBJ1-5; TCRdb gives TRBD1 as the D gene, but with no DNA this cannot be confirmed. CDR3 length equals 12 residues. Germline V gene lookup returns CDR1 MNHEY and CDR2 SVGEGT.